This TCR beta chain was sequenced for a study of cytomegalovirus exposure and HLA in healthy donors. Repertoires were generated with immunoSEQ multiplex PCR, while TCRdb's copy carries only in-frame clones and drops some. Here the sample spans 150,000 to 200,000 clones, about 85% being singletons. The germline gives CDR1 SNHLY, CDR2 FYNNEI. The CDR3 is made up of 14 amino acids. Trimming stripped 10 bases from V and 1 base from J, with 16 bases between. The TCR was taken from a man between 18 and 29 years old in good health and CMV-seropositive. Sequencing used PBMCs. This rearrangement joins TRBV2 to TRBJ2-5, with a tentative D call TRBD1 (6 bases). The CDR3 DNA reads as TGTGCCACCACCGGGACATACCGCCAAGAGACCCAGTACTTC. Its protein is CATTGTYRQETQYF.